What follows are 21 T cell receptor beta chains derived from one specimen sequenced in a study of T cell responses to AZD1222 COVID-19 vaccine. Some clones are missing from TCRdb's copy, which holds only in-frame ones; the method was immunoSEQ multiplex PCR. The table records nearly 110,000 clones, 90% of them present only once. The source was peripheral blood, collected 28 days after the second AZD1222 dose. Receptors were obtained from an adult who received the AZD1222 COVID-19 vaccine.

This rearrangement joins TRBV4-1 to TRBJ1-5, with TRBD1 matching 9 bases. J gave up 3 bases and V 2 bases, and 2 bases lay outside the gene matches. This CDR3 is built from 15 residues. Germline V lookup: CDR1 MGHRA, CDR2 YSYEKL. CDR3 sequence reads: CASSQWTGDNQPQHF. In DNA, the CDR3 is TGCGCCAGCAGCCAATGGACAGGGGACAATCAGCCCCAGCATTTT.

This clone was seen a single time. CDR3 residues: CASSFTRLEQYF. The CDR3 DNA reads as TGTGCCAGCAGCTTCACACGGCTCGAGCAGTACTTC. The V call is TRBV21-1, the J call TRBJ2-7. TRBV21-1 is a known pseudogene. This CDR3 is 12 amino acids long.

The chain couples TRBV30 to TRBJ2-5; D is tentatively TRBD1 or TRBD2 (5 bases each). This CDR3 has 15 residues. V lost 3 bases, J lost 5 bases, and 19 bases lay in between. Germline CDR1 and CDR2: GTSNPN and SVGIG (reference sequence). DNA for the CDR3: TGTGCCTGGAGCCTCGGGACCCTCAAGGGGGAGACCCAGTACTTC. Its protein product is CAWSLGTLKGETQYF.

This chain joins TRBV2 and TRBJ2-7; D gene ambiguous. Trimming removed 8 bases from V and 2 bases from J, with 16 bases in between. CDR1 is SNHLY, CDR2 FYNNEI, per germline. The CDR3 length is 14 residues. Here the CDR3 reads CASSRSVGAYEQYF. The CDR3 DNA follows: TGTGCCAGCTCGAGGTCGGTGGGTGCCTACGAGCAGTACTTC.

The chain couples TRBV7-2 to TRBJ1-4, with 8 bases lining up with TRBD1. Looked up from germline, CDR1 is SGHTA and CDR2 is FQGNSA. This CDR3 has 16 amino acids. V trimming: 2 bases; J trimming: 8 bases; junction bases outside the gene matches: 10. DNA for the CDR3: TGTGCCAGCAGCTTACGGGTACAGGGGGGAAGGGAAAAACTGTTTTTT. Residues: CASSLRVQGGREKLFF. The whole variable domain, remainder taken from reference TRBV7-2 and TRBJ1-4, is GAGVSQSPSNKVTEKGKDVELRCDPISGHTALYWYRQSLGQGLEFLIYFQGNSAPDKSGLPSDRFSAERTGGSVSTLTIQRTQQEDSAVYLCASSLRVQGGREKLFFGSGTQLSVL.

The genes are TRBV2 and TRBJ1-1; D is undetermined. Germline V gives CDR1 SNHLY, CDR2 FYNNEI. This CDR3 has 15 amino acids. The V end lost 3 bases, the J end lost 0 bases, and 11 bases lay between the germline ends. CDR3 sequence (DNA): TGTGCCAGCAGTGAGTTTCGGGGAATGAACACTGAAGCTTTCTTT. It translates to CASSEFRGMNTEAFF.

This clone was found once. J is TRBJ1-2 and V is TRBV9, with 9 bases matching TRBD1. Germline V gene data show CDR1 as SGDLS and CDR2 as YYNGEE. CDR3 length equals 14 residues. V shed 5 bases and J 2 bases; nucleotides not matched to a gene: 4. CDR3 nucleotides: TGTGCCAGCAGGCGGACAGGGGTGAACTATGGCTACACCTTC. Translated: CASRRTGVNYGYTF. Full variable domain (missing parts from reference TRBV9 and TRBJ1-2): DSGVTQTPKHLITATGQRVTLRCSPRSGDLSVYWYQQSLDQGLQFLIQYYNGEERAKGNILERFSAQQFPDLHSELNLSSLELGDSALYFCASRRTGVNYGYTFGSGTRLTVV.

This clone was found once. The chain joins TRBV20-1 to TRBJ2-7; TRBD2 agrees at 12 bases. The germline V gene encodes CDR1 DFQATT and CDR2 SNEGSKA (reference sequence). This CDR3 is 13 amino acids long. V shed 3 bases, J shed 6 bases, and the junction held 3 bases outside the gene matches. In DNA form, the CDR3 reads TGCAGTGCTAGTACTAGCGGGGGGCGCGAGCAGTACTTC. As protein: CSASTSGGREQYF.

The chain couples TRBV18 to TRBJ1-6; D gene uncertain. The CDR3 sequence is 14 residues long. Germline assignment: CDR1 KGHSH and CDR2 LQKENI. V was clipped by 4 bases and J by 0 bases, with 4 bases between them. CDR3 DNA sequence: TGTGCCAGCTCACTTAGCTCCTATAATTCACCCCTCCACTTT. Encoded protein: CASSLSSYNSPLHF.

This chain joins TRBV5-1 and TRBJ2-2, with 9 bases fitting TRBD1. Losses at the gene ends were 5 bases for V and 5 bases for J; bases not matched to a gene: 10. This CDR3 is 16 amino acids long. The germline gives CDR1 SGHRS, CDR2 YFSETQ. CDR3 loop: CASRSPGQGFTGELFF. CDR3 bases: TGCGCCAGCAGGTCCCCGGGACAGGGATTTACCGGGGAGCTGTTTTTT.

The V call is TRBV3-1 (or the pseudogene TRBV3-2), the J call TRBJ2-3; D gene unclear. Germline V CDR1 and CDR2: LGHDT, YNNKEL (reference sequence). Trimming left V 1 base short and J 5 bases short, with 7 bases between. The CDR3 covers 13 residues. The CDR3 is CASSQVFGDTQYF. The DNA of the CDR3 is TGTGCCAGCAGCCAAGTATTCGGAGATACGCAGTATTTT.

The CDR3 is CAWSTGTVSYEQYF. The CDR3 nucleotides are TGTGCCTGGAGTACCGGGACAGTCTCCTACGAGCAGTACTTC. V and J are TRBV30 and TRBJ2-7; TRBD1 matches at 7 bases. The length of the CDR3 is 14 residues. CDR1 is GTSNPN and CDR2 is SVGIG in the germline V gene (reference sequence). Losses at the gene ends were 2 bases for V and 0 bases for J; bases not matched to a gene: 4.

The chain couples TRBV12-5 to TRBJ2-7; D might be TRBD1 (5 bases). The CDR3 sequence is 13 residues long. Germline-derived CDR1 and CDR2 are LGHNT and FRNRAP. The V end lost 3 bases, the J end lost 3 bases, and 9 bases lay between the germline ends. This CDR3 is CASGFQGHYEQYF. The CDR3 nucleotides read TGTGCTAGTGGTTTTCAGGGCCACTACGAGCAGTACTTC.

The chain is built from TRBV5-1 and TRBJ1-6; perhaps TRBD1 as D (5 bases). The V gene's germline CDR1 is SGHRS and CDR2 YFSETQ. With 2 bases removed from V and 7 bases from J, the gap between germline ends came to 13 bases. The CDR3 is 15 amino acids. CDR3 protein: CASSFARDSNSPLHF. Written as DNA, the CDR3 is TGCGCCAGCAGCTTCGCCAGGGACTCCAATTCACCCCTCCACTTT.

The chain joins TRBV6-5 to TRBJ1-5; weak D call: TRBD1 (5 bases). CDR1 is MNHEY, CDR2 SVGAGI, per germline. Trimming pared 5 bases from V and 5 bases from J, leaving 16 bases between. The CDR3 consists of 15 residues. The CDR3 coding sequence is TGTGCCAGCAGTCCCCCGGGACCGTGGGATCAGCCCCAGCATTTT. Translation gives CASSPPGPWDQPQHF.

The V and J genes are TRBV6-2 or TRBV6-3 and TRBJ2-7; D could derive from TRBD1 or TRBD2 (6 bases each). CDR3 length equals 17 residues. CDR1 and CDR2 from the germline V gene are MNHEY and SVGEGT. With 3 bases removed from V and 4 bases from J, the gap between germline ends came to 22 bases. The CDR3 DNA follows: TGTGCCAGCAGTTATGTCGTGGGGGGCCGTACCATTTACGAGCAGTACTTC. Protein sequence: CASSYVVGGRTIYEQYF.

The chain carries TRBV11-2 and TRBJ1-2, with D hard to call. CDR3 size: 14 residues. CDR1 is SGHAT and CDR2 is FQNNGV in the germline V gene. With 5 bases removed from V and 1 base from J, the gap between germline ends came to 11 bases. DNA for the CDR3: TGTGCCAGCAGCCCTACGGGGAATAACTATGGCTACACCTTC. Translated, it gives CASSPTGNNYGYTF.

The rearrangement links TRBV18 to TRBJ2-1; 12 bases line up with TRBD1. The CDR3 has 15 residues. Germline CDR1 reads KGHSH; CDR2 reads LQKENI. V lost 5 bases and J lost 8; bases outside the gene matches: 7. CDR3: CASSSEGTGGHEQFF. The CDR3 DNA sequence: TGTGCCAGCTCATCGGAGGGGACAGGGGGCCATGAGCAGTTCTTC.

V is TRBV6-2 or TRBV6-3 and J is TRBJ2-1; D is undetermined. Germline V gene sequence: CDR1 MNHEY, CDR2 SVGEGT. CDR3 length equals 15 residues. With 4 bases removed from V and 4 bases from J, the gap between germline ends came to 14 bases. CDR3 loop: CASSSSAWQYNEQFF. CDR3 DNA: TGTGCCAGCAGTTCCTCGGCCTGGCAGTACAATGAGCAGTTCTTC.

The genes are TRBV5-1 and TRBJ2-1; TRBD1 agrees at 8 bases. The ends lost 2 bases at V and 15 bases at J; junction bases unmatched: 13. Looked up from germline, CDR1 is SGHRS and CDR2 is YFSETQ. The CDR3 is 14 residues long. The CDR3 DNA reads TGCGCCAGCAGCTTACCCGGACAGGGCCGGGTCGGGTTCTTC. Translating it yields CASSLPGQGRVGFF.

V usage is TRBV4-1 and J usage is TRBJ1-4; D unresolved. V was cut by 6 bases and J by 5 bases, with 13 bases left in between. The CDR3 sequence is 14 residues long. Germline assignment: CDR1 MGHRA and CDR2 YSYEKL. CDR3 nucleotide sequence: TGCGCCAGCAGTCCGGGGAGGGAAAATGAAAAACTGTTTTTT. Translation: CASSPGRENEKLFF.